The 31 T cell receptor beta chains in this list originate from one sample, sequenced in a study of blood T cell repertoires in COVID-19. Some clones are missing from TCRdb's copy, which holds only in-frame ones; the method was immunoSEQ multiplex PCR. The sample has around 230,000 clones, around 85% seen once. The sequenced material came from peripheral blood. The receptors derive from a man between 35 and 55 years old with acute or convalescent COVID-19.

The CDR3 is CSVEARWGGVSYEQYF. The CDR3 region has the DNA TGCAGCGTTGAAGCCCGATGGGGGGGAGTCTCCTACGAGCAGTACTTC. V is TRBV29-1 and J is TRBJ2-7; the match to TRBD2 covers 7 bases. Per germline, CDR1 SQVTM and CDR2 ANQGSEA. V was pared by 1 base and J by 0 bases, with 9 bases of the junction left unmatched. The CDR3 has 16 amino acids.

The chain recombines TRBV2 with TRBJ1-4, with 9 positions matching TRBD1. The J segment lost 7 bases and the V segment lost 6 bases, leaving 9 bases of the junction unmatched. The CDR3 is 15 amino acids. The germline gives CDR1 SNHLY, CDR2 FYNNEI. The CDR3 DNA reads TGTGCCAGCAGCGTAATAAGGACAGGGGCTGAAAAACTGTTTTTT. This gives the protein CASSVIRTGAEKLFF.

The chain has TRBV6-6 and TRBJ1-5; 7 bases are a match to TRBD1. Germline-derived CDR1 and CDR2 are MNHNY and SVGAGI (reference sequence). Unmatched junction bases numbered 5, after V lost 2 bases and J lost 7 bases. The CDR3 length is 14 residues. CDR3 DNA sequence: TGTGCCAGCAGTTACCCAGGACAGGAACAGCCCCAGCATTTT. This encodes CASSYPGQEQPQHF.

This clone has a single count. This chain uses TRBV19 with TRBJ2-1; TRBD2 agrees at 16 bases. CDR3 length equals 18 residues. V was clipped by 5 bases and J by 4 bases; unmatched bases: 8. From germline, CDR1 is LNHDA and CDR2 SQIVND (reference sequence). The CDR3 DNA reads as TGTGCCAGTAGTGCCGCCGGGACTAGCGGGAGGGGGTACAATGAGCAGTTCTTC. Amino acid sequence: CASSAAGTSGRGYNEQFF.

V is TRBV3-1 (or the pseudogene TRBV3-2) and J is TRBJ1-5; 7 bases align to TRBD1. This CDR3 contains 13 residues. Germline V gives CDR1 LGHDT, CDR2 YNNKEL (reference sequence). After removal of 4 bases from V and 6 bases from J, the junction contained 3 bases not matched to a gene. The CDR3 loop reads CASSRQGLQPQHF. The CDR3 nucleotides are TGTGCCAGCAGCCGACAGGGCCTTCAGCCCCAGCATTTT.

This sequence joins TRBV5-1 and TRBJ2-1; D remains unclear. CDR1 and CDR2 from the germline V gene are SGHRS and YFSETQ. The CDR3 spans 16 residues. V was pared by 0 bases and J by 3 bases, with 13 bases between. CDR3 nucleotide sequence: TGCGCCAGCAGCTTGGCCTACGGTGGAGACTACAATGAGCAGTTCTTC. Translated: CASSLAYGGDYNEQFF. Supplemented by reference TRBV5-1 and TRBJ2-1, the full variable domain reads KAGVTQTPRYLIKTRGQQVTLSCSPISGHRSVSWYQQTPGQGLQFLFEYFSETQRNKGNFPGRFSGRQFSNSRSEMNVSTLELGDSALYLCASSLAYGGDYNEQFFGPGTRLTVL.

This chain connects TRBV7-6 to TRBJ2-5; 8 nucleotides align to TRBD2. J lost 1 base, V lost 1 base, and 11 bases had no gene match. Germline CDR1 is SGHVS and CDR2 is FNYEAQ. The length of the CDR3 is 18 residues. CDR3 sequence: CASSLGGGRTRTQETQYF. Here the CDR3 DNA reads TGTGCCAGCAGCTTAGGCGGGGGGCGGACAAGAACCCAAGAGACCCAGTACTTC.

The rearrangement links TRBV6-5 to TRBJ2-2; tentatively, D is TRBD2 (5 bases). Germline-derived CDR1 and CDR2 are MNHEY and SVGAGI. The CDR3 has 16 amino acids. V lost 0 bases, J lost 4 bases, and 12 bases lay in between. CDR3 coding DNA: TGTGCCAGCAGTTACTCGACTGGACTGAGCACCGGGGAGCTGTTTTTT. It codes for CASSYSTGLSTGELFF.

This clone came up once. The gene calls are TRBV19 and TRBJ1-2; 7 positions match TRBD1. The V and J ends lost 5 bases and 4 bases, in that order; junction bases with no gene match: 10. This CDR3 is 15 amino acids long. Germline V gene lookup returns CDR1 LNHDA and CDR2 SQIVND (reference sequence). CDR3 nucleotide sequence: TGTGCCAGTAGTGAGACAGGGCAGGGCTTCTATGGCTACACCTTC. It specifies CASSETGQGFYGYTF.

CDR3 region: CASSLGTGIGTDTQYF. The CDR3, as DNA: TGTGCCAGCAGCTTAGGGACAGGGATCGGCACAGATACGCAGTATTTT. The chain combines TRBV7-6 with TRBJ2-3; 8 nucleotides line up with TRBD1. Germline V gene sequence: CDR1 SGHVS, CDR2 FNYEAQ. The V and J ends lost 1 base and 1 base, in that order; junction bases with no gene match: 4. The CDR3 sequence is 16 residues long.

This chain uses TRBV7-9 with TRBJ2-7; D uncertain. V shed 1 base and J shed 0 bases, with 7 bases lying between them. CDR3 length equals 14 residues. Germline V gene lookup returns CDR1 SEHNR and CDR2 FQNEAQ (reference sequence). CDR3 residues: CASSLVSASYEQYF. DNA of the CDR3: TGTGCCAGCAGCTTAGTCAGCGCCTCCTACGAGCAGTACTTC.

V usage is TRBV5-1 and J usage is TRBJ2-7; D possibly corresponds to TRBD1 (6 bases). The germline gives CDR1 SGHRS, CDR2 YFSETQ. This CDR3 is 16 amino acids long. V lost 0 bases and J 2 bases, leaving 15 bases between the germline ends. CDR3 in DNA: TGCGCCAGCAGCTTGGGGGGGCGACAGTCCACCTACGAGCAGTACTTC. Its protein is CASSLGGRQSTYEQYF.

The CDR3: CASSPGESSTDTQYF. In nucleotides, the CDR3 is TGTGCCAGCAGCCCGGGGGAGTCTAGCACAGATACGCAGTATTTT. The V gene is TRBV5-4, the J gene TRBJ2-3; TRBD2 is a possible D gene (6 bases). Trimming left V 4 bases short and J 0 bases short, with 12 bases between. This CDR3 comprises 15 residues. CDR1 and CDR2 (germline): SGHNT, YYREEE (reference sequence).

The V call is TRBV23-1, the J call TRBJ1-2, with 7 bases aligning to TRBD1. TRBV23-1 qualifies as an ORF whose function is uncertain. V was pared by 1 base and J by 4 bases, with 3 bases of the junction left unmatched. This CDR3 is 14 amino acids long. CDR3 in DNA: TGCGCCAGCAGTCAATTTGGGACAGTCTATGGCTACACCTTC. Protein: CASSQFGTVYGYTF.

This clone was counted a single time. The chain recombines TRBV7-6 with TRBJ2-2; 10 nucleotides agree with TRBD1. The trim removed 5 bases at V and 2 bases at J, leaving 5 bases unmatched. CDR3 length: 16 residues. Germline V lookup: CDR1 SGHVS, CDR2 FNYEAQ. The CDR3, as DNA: TGTGCCAGCAGCGCCGGGACAGGGGTAAACACCGGGGAGCTGTTTTTT. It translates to CASSAGTGVNTGELFF.

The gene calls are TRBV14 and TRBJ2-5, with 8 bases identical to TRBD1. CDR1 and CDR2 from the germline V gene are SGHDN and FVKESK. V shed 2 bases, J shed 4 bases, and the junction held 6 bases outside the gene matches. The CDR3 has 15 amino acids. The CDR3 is CASSQQGAFGETQYF. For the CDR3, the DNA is TGTGCCAGCAGCCAACAGGGGGCATTTGGAGAGACCCAGTACTTC.

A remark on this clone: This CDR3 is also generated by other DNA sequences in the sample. CDR3 region: CASSSYSYNEQFF. In nucleotides, the CDR3 is TGCGCCAGCAGCTCGTATTCCTACAATGAGCAGTTCTTC. The chain is built from TRBV5-1 and TRBJ2-1; D is unresolved. The CDR3 is made up of 13 amino acids. The germline gives CDR1 SGHRS, CDR2 YFSETQ. V lost 3 bases and J 1 base, leaving 5 bases between the germline ends.

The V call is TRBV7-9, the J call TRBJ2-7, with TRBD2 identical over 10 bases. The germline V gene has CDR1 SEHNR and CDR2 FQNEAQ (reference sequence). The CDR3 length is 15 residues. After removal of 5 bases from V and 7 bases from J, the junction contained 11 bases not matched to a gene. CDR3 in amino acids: CASSREPSGSVEQYF. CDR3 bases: TGTGCCAGCAGCCGAGAGCCTAGCGGGAGTGTGGAGCAGTACTTC. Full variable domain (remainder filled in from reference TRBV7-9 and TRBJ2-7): DTGVSQNPRHKITKRGQNVTFRCDPISEHNRLYWYRQTLGQGPEFLTYFQNEAQLEKSRLLSDRFSAERPKGSFSTLEIQRTEQGDSAMYLCASSREPSGSVEQYFGPGTRLTVT.

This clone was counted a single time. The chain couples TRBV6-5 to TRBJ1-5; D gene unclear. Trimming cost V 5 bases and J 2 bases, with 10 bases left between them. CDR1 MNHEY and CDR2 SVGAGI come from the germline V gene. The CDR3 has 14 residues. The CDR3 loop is CASSLDSGNQPQHF. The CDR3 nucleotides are TGTGCCAGCAGTCTCGACTCTGGCAATCAGCCCCAGCATTTT.

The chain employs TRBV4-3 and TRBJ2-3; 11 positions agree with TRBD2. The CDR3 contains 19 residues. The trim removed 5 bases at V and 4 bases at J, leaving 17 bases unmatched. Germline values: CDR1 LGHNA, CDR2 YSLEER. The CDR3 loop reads CASSTSPGLAGGFADTQYF. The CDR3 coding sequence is TGCGCCAGCAGCACCTCCCCTGGGCTAGCGGGAGGTTTCGCAGATACGCAGTATTTT.

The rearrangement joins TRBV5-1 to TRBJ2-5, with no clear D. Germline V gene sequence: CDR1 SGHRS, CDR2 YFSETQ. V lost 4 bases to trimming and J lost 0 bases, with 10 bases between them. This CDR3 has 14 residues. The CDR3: CASSLSGNQETQYF. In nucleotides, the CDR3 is TGCGCCAGCAGCCTCTCAGGAAACCAAGAGACCCAGTACTTC.

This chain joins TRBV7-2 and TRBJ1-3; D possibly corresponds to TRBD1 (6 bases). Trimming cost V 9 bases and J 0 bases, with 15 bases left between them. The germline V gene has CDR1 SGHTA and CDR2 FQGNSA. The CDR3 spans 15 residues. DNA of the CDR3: TGTGCCAGTGCGAGACAAGGGGGCTCTGGAAACACCATATATTTT. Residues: CASARQGGSGNTIYF. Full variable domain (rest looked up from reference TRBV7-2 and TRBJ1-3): GAGVSQSPSNKVTEKGKDVELRCDPISGHTALYWYRQSLGQGLEFLIYFQGNSAPDKSGLPSDRFSAERTGGSVSTLTIQRTQQEDSAVYLCASARQGGSGNTIYFGEGSWLTVV.

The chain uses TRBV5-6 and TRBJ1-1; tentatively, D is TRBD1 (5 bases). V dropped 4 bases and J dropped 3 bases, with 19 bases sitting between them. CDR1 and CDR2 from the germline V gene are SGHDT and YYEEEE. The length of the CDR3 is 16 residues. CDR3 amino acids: CASSPAGGSSDTEAFF. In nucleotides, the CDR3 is TGTGCCAGCAGCCCTGCGGGGGGTAGCTCCGACACTGAAGCTTTCTTT.

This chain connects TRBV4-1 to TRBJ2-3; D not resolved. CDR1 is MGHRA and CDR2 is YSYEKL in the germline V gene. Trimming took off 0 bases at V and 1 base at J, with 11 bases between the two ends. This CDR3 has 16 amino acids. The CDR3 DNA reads TGCGCCAGCAGCCAAGATTCTCTTCCTCGCACAGATACGCAGTATTTT. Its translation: CASSQDSLPRTDTQYF.

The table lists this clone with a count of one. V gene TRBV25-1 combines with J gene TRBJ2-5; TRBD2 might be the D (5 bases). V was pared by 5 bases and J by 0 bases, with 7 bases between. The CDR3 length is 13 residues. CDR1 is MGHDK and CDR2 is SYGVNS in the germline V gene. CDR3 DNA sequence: TGTGCCAGCAGTCGAGGGAACCAAGAGACCCAGTACTTC. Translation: CASSRGNQETQYF.

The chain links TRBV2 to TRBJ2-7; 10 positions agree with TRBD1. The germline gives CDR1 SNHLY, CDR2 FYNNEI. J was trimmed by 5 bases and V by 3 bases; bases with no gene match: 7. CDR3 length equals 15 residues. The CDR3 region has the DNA TGTGCCAGCAGTGATCCGGGACAGGGGACGGACGAGCAGTACTTC. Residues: CASSDPGQGTDEQYF.

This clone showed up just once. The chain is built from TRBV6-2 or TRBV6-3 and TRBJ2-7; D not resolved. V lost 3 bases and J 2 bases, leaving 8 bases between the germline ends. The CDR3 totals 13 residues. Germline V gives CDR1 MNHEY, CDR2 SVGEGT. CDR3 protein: CASSYLTPYEQYF. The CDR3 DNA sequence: TGTGCCAGCAGTTATTTGACACCCTACGAGCAGTACTTC.

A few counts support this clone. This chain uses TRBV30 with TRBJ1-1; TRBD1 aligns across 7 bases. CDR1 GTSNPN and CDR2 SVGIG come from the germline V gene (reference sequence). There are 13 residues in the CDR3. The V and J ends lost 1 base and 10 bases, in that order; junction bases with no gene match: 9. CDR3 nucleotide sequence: TGTGCCTGGAGTGAGGGGGCAGGGGTAGTAGCTTTCTTT. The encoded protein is CAWSEGAGVVAFF.

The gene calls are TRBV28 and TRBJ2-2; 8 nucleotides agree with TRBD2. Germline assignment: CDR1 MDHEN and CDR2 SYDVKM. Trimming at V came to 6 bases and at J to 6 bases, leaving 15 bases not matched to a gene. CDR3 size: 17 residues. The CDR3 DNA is TGTGCCAGCAGGTCCGGGGGGGTCCCGGGATATTCCGGGGAGCTGTTTTTT. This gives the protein CASRSGGVPGYSGELFF.

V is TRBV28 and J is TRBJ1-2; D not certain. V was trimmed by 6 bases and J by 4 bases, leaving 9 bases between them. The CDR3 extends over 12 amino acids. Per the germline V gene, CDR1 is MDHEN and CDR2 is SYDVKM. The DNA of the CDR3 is TGTGCCAGCAGCCTGGGAGGCTATGGCTACACCTTC. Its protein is CASSLGGYGYTF.

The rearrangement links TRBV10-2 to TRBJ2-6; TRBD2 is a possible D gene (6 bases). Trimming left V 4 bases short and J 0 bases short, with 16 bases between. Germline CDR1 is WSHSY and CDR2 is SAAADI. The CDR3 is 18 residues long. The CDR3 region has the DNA TGCGCCAGCAGTGGAGTGGAGGGCCTTAGCTCTGGGGCCAACGTCCTGACTTTC. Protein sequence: CASSGVEGLSSGANVLTF.